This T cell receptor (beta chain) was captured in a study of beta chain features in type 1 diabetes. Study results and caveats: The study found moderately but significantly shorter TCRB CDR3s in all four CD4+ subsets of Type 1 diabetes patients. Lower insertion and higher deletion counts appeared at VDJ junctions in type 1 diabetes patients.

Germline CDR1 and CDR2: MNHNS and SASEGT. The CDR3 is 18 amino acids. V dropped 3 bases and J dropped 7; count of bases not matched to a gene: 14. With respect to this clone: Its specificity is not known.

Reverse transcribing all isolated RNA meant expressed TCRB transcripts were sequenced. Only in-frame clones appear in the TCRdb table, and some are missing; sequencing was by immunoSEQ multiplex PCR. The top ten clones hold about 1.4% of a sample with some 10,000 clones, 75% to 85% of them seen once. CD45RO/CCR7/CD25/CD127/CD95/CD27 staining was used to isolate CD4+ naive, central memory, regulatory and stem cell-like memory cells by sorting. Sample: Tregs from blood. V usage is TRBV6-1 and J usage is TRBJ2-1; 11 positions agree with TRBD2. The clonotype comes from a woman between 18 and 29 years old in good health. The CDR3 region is CASSERIAGGRASNEQFF. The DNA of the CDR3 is TGTGCCAGCAGTGAGAGGATAGCGGGGGGGCGGGCTTCAAATGAGCAGTTCTTC.